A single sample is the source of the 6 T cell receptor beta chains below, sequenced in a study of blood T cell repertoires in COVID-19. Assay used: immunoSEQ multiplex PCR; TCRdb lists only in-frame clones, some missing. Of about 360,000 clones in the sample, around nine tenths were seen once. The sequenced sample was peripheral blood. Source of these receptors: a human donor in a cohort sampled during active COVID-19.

CDR3 region: CATNLEGTENTEAFF. CDR3 coding DNA: TGTGCCACAAACCTAGAGGGGACAGAGAACACTGAAGCTTTCTTT. The chain combines TRBV24-1 with TRBJ1-1; TRBD1 matches at 7 bases. V lost 10 bases, J lost 1 base, and 11 bases stayed unmatched. CDR1 is KGHDR, CDR2 SFDVKD, per germline. The CDR3 runs to 15 residues.

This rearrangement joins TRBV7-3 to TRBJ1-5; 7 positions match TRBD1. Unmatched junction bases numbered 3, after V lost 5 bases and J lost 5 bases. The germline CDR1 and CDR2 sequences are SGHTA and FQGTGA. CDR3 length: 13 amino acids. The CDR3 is CASSLTGDQPQHF. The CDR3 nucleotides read TGTGCCAGCAGCCTTACAGGGGATCAGCCCCAGCATTTT.

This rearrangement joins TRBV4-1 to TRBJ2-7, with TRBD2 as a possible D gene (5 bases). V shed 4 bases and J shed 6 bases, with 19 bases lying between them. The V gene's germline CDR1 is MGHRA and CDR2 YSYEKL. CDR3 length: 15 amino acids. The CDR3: CASSLGIGVSVEQYF. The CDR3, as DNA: TGCGCCAGCAGCCTCGGGATCGGGGTTAGTGTCGAGCAGTACTTC.

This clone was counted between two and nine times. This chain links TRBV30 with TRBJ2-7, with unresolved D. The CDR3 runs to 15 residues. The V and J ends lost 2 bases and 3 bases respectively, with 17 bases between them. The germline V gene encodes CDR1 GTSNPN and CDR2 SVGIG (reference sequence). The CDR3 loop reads CAWSSTLSYFYEQYF. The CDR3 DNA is TGTGCCTGGAGTTCGACTCTGTCTTATTTCTACGAGCAGTACTTC.

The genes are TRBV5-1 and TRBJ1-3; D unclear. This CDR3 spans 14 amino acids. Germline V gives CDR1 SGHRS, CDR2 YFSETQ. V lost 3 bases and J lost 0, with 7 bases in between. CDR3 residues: CASSYESSGNTIYF. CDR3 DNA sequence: TGCGCCAGCAGCTATGAGAGCTCTGGAAACACCATATATTTT.

Written as DNA, the CDR3 is TGTGCCAGCAGAGTTGGGACAGGGGGGAAACTGTTTTTT. This codes for CASRVGTGGKLFF. This chain connects TRBV6-5 to TRBJ1-4, with 11 bases fitting TRBD1. V gave up 6 bases and J gave up 11 bases; unmatched junction bases: 5. Germline V gene data show CDR1 as MNHEY and CDR2 as SVGAGI. This CDR3 contains 13 residues.